The clone carrying this T cell receptor (beta chain) is a singleton in its sample. Measured with immunoSEQ multiplex PCR; TCRdb has only the in-frame clones, and not every one. The data show 70,000 or so clones, 90% seen once. This specimen comes from a study of blood T cell repertoires in COVID-19. CDR1 and CDR2 (germline): SEHNR, FQNEAQ (reference sequence). This CDR3 is built from 13 residues. Specimen: peripheral blood. The TCR sequence derives from a man aged 50-60 years with acute or convalescent COVID-19. The rearrangement joins TRBV7-9 to TRBJ2-1; no clear D. The CDR3 region has the DNA TGTGCTGTCCCCCAAGCTTCCTACAATGAGCAGTTCTTC. Protein sequence: CAVPQASYNEQFF.